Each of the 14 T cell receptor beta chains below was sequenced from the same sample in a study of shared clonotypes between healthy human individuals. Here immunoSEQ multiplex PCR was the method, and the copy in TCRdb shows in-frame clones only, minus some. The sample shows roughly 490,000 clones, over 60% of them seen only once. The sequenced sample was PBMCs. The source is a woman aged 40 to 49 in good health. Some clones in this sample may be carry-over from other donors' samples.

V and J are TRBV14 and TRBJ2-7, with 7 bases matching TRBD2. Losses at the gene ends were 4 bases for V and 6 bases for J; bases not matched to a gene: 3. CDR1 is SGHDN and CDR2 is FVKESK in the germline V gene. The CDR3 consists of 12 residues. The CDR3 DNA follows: TGTGCCAGCAGCCCGGGGGGAACCGAGCAGTACTTC. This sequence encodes CASSPGGTEQYF.

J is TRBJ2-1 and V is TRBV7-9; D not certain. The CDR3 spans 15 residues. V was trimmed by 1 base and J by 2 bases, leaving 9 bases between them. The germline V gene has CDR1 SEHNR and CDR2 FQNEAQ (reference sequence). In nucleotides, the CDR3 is TGTGCCAGCAGCTTAGGTGTTCAAACCTACAATGAGCAGTTCTTC. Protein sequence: CASSLGVQTYNEQFF.

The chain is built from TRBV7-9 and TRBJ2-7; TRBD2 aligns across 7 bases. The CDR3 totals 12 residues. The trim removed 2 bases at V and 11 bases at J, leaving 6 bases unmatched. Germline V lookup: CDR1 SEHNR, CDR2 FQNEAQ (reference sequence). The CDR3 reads CASSLIGGMKYF. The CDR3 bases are TGTGCCAGCAGCTTAATCGGGGGGATGAAGTACTTC.

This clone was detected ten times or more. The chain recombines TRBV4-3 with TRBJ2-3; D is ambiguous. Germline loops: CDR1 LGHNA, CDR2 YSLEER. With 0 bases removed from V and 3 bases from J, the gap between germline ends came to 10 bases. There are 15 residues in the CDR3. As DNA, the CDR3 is TGCGCCAGCAGCCAAGATTGGAGCAGGACAGATACGCAGTATTTT. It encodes CASSQDWSRTDTQYF.

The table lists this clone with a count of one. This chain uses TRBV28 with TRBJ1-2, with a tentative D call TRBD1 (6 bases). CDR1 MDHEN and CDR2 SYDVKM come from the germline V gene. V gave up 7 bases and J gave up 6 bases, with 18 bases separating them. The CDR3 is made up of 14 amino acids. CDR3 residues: CASKLPPRGNGYTF. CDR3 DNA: TGTGCCAGCAAACTCCCCCCCAGGGGCAATGGCTACACCTTC.

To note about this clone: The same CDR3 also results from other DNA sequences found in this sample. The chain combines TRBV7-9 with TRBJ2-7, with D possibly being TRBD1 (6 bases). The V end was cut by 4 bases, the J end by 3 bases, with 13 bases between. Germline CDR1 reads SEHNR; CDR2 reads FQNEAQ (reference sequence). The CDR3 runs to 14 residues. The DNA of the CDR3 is TGTGCCAGCAGCTCACAGGGTCGACTCTACGAGCAGTACTTC. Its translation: CASSSQGRLYEQYF.

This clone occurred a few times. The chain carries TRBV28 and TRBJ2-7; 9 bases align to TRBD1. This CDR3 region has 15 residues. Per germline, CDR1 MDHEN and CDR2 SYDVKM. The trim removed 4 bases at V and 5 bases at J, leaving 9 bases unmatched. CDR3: CASSSGGTGKNEQYF. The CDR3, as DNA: TGTGCCAGCAGTTCCGGGGGGACAGGGAAGAACGAGCAGTACTTC.

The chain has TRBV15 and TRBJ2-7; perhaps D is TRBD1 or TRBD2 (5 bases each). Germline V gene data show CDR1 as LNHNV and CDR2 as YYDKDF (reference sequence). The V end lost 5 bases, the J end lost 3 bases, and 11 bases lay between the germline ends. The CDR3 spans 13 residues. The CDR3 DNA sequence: TGTGCCACCAGCGTGGGACCGGACTACGAGCAGTACTTC. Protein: CATSVGPDYEQYF.

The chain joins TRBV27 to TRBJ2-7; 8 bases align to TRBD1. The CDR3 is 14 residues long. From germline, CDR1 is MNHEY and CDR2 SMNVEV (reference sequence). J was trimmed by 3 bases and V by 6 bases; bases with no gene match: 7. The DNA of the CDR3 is TGTGCCAGCAGCTACGGGACAGGTCACTACGAGCAGTACTTC. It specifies CASSYGTGHYEQYF.

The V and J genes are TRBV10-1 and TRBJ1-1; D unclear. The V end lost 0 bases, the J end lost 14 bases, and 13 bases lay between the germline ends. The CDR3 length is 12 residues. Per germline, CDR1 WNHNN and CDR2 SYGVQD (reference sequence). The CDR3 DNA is TGCGCCAGCAGTGAGTCGAGTCGCCCGTCCTTCTTT. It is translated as CASSESSRPSFF.

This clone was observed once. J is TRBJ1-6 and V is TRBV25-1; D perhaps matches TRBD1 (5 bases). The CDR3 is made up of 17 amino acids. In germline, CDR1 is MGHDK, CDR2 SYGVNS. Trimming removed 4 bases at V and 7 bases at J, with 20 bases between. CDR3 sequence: CASSAFTPGQKNSPLHF. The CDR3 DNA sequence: TGTGCCAGCAGTGCCTTTACTCCAGGGCAAAAAAATTCACCCCTCCACTTT.

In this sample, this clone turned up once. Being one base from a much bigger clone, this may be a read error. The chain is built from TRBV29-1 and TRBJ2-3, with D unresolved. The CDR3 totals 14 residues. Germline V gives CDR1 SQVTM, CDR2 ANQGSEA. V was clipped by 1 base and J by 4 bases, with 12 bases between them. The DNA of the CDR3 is TGCAGCGTTGAAGGCCCCCGGAACGCAGATACGCAGTATTTT. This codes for CSVEGPRNADTQYF.

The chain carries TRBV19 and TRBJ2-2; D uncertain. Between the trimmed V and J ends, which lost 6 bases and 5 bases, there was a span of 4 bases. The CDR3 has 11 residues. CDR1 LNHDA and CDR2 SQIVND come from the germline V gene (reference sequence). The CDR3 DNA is TGTGCCAGTAGGTCGACCGGGGAGCTGTTTTTT. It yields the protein CASRSTGELFF.

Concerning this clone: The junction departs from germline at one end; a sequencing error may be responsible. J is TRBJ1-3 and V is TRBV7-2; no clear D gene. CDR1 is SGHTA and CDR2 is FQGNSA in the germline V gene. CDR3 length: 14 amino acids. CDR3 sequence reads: CASSLGLGGNTVYF. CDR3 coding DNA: TGTGCCAGCAGCTTAGGTCTAGGAGGAAACACCGTATATTTT.